The source of this TCR beta chain is a study of shared clonotypes between healthy human individuals. The protocol was immunoSEQ multiplex PCR, while the TCRdb copy is restricted to in-frame clones and leaves out a portion. The sample consists of approximately 980,000 clones, approximately 80% of them appearing once. This receptor was obtained from a man aged 18-30 years in good health. Material for sequencing was memory CD4+ T cells sorted from blood. Noted subset: CD45RA-negative fraction.

The CDR3 loop is CASSPGRGYGYTF. The CDR3 bases are TGTGCCAGCTCACCGGGCAGGGGCTATGGCTACACCTTC. The V call is TRBV18, the J call TRBJ1-2, with D possibly matching TRBD1 (6 bases). The length of the CDR3 is 13 residues. Trimming cost V 3 bases and J 4 bases, with 9 bases left between them. Germline loops: CDR1 KGHSH, CDR2 LQKENI.